This TCR beta chain was sequenced for a study of T cell responses to AZD1222 COVID-19 vaccine. TCRdb's table, derived via immunoSEQ multiplex PCR, lists solely in-frame clones and lacks some. Here the sample spans about 130,000 clones, over 90% being singletons. The germline gives CDR1 MNHEY, CDR2 SMNVEV (reference sequence). The CDR3 covers 18 residues. Trimming stripped 6 bases from V and 1 base from J, with 23 bases between. The sequencing here drew on peripheral blood, taken on day 0 of AZD1222 vaccination. The chain joins TRBV27 to TRBJ2-3; tentatively, D is TRBD1 (5 bases). The clonotype was recovered from an adult in good health. DNA of the CDR3: TGTGCCAGCAGCAGGGATGGTTACCCCGCTGGTGGCACAGATACGCAGTATTTT. It yields the protein CASSRDGYPAGGTDTQYF.